This T cell receptor beta chain was obtained from a study of cytomegalovirus exposure and HLA in healthy donors. The overall study: Among the 300 to 500 donors who were genotyped, about 80% fell in the genetic ancestry cluster that is associated with self-reported Caucasian donors. Study-wide results and caveats: Most TCR sequences were uncommon, yet certain public TCRs appeared in many donors. Common viral pathogens seemed, in a later analysis, to connect with several of the most significant clusters. A classifier reportedly called cytomegalovirus status with high sensitivity and specificity.

The PCR used 60 Vbeta and 13 Jbeta primers. The table came from immunoSEQ multiplex PCR; TCRdb's copy has only in-frame clones and leaves some out. The sample shows under 250,000 clones, 75% to 85% of them seen only once. V lost 3 bases, J lost 5 bases, and 7 bases lay in between. Germline V gives CDR1 MRHNA, CDR2 SNTAGT. The CDR3 spans 13 residues. With regard to this clone: The antigen remains undetermined.

This rearrangement joins TRBV6-4 to TRBJ2-2; D is unresolved. The TCR originated in a woman between 35 and 50 years old in good health and CMV-seronegative. Specimen: PBMCs. CDR3 region: CASSEVETGELFF. The CDR3 DNA sequence: TGTGCCAGCAGTGAAGTAGAAACCGGGGAGCTGTTTTTT.